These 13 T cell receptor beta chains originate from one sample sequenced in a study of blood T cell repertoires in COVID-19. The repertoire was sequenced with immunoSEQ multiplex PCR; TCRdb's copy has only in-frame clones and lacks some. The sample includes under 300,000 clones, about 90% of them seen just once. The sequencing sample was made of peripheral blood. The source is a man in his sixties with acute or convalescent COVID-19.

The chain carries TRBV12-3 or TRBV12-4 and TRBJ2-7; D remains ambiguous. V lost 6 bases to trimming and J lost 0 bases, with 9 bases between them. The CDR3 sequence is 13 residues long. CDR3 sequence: CASSDTLSYEQYF. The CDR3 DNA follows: TGTGCCAGCAGCGACACCCTCTCCTACGAGCAGTACTTC.

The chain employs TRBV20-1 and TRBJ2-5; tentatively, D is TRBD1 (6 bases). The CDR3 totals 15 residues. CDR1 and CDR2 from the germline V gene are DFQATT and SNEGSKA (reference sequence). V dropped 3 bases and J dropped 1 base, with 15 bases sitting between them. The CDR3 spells CSASARDKPQETQYF. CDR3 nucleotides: TGCAGTGCTAGTGCCCGGGACAAGCCCCAAGAGACCCAGTACTTC.

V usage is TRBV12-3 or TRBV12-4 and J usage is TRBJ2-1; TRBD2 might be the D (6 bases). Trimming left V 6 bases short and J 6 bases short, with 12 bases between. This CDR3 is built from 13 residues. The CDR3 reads CASSPPGSNEQFF. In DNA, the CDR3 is TGTGCCAGCAGCCCCCCCGGGAGCAATGAGCAGTTCTTC.

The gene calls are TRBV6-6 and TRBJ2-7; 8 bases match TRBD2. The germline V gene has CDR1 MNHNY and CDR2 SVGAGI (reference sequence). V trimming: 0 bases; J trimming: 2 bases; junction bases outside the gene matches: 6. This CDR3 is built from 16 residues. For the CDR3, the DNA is TGTGCCAGCAGTTACTCGGTGACGGGAGGGCCCTACGAGCAGTACTTC. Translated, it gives CASSYSVTGGPYEQYF.

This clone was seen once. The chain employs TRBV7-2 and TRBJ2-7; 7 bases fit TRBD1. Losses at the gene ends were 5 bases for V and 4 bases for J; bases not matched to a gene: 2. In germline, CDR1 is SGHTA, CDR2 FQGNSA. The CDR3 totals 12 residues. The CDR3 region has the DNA TGTGCCAGCAGCCAGACAGGGTACGAGCAGTACTTC. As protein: CASSQTGYEQYF. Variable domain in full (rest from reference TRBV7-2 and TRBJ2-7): GAGVSQSPSNKVTEKGKDVELRCDPISGHTALYWYRQSLGQGLEFLIYFQGNSAPDKSGLPSDRFSAERTGGSVSTLTIQRTQQEDSAVYLCASSQTGYEQYFGPGTRLTVT.

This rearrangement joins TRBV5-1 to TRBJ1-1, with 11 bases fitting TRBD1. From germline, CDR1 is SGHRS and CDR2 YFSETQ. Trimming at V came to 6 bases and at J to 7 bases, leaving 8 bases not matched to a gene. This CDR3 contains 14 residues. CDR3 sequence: CASTTGTGGNEAFF. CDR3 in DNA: TGCGCCAGCACCACGGGGACAGGGGGTAATGAAGCTTTCTTT. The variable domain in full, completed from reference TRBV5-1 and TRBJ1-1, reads KAGVTQTPRYLIKTRGQQVTLSCSPISGHRSVSWYQQTPGQGLQFLFEYFSETQRNKGNFPGRFSGRQFSNSRSEMNVSTLELGDSALYLCASTTGTGGNEAFFGQGTRLTVV.

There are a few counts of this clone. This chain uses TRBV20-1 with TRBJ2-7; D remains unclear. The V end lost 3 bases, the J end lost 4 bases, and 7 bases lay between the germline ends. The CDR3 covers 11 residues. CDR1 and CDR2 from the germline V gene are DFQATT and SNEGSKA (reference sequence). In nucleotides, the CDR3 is TGCAGTGCTAGGACTGGTTACGAGCAGTACTTC. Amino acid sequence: CSARTGYEQYF.

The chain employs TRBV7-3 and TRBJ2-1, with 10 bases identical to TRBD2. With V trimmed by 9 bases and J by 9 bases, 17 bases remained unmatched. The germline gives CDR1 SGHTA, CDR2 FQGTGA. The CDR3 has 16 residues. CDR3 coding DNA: TGTGCCAGTTCTAGCGGGAGCACGGGGGGAACTGTTGAGCAGTTCTTC. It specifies CASSSGSTGGTVEQFF.

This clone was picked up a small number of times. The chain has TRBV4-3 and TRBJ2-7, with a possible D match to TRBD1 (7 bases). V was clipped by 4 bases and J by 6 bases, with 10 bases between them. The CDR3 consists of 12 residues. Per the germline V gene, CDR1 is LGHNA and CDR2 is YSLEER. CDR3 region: CASSLQGGEQYF. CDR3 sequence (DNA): TGCGCCAGCAGCCTTCAGGGGGGCGAGCAGTACTTC.

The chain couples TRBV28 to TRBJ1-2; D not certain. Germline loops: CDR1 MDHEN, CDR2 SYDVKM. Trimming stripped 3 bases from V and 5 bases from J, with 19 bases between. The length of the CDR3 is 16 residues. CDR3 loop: CASSLGVRNNYYGYTF. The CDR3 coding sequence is TGTGCCAGCAGTTTGGGAGTAAGAAACAATTATTATGGCTACACCTTC.

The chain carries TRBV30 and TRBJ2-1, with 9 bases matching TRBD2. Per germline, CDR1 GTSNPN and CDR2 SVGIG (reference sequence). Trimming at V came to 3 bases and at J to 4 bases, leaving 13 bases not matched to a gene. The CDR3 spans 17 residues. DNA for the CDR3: TGTGCCTGGAGGTCATCACCGCCTAGCGGGGATTACAATGAGCAGTTCTTC. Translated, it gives CAWRSSPPSGDYNEQFF.

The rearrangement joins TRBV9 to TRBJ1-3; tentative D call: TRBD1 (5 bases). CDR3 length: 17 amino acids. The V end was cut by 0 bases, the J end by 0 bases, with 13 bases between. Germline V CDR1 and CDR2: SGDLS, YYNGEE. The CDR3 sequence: CASSVGGRVDSGNTIYF. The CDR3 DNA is TGTGCCAGCAGCGTAGGGGGCCGAGTTGACTCTGGAAACACCATATATTTT.

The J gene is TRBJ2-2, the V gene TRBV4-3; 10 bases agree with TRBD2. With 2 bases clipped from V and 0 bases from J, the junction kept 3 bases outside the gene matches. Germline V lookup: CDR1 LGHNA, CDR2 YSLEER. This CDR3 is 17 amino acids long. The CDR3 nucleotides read TGCGCCAGCAGCCAAAGACTAGCGGGTGCGAACACCGGGGAGCTGTTTTTT. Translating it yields CASSQRLAGANTGELFF.